This T cell receptor (beta chain) was recorded in a study of blood T cells in healthy people across ages. PCR was performed a second time for about 7 to 11 cycles using a sample-barcoded 5' primer and a J-beta primer mix. Each TCR beta cDNA got a 12-nucleotide random molecular identifier. TCRdb ran MiXCR on the 5' RACE reads and lists one entry per CDR3 protein. This sample carries about 1.1 million distinct CDR3 sequences, around two fifths of them seen once, and the ten largest clones take roughly 13%. Comments on this clonotype: The antigen is not known.

The study's findings and limits: Greater diversity and more naive CD4+ cells were seen in long-lived donors than in aged donors. Naive T cell percentage showed a strong correlation with TCR beta diversity.

The V gene lost 5 bases and the J gene lost 0 bases, with 13 bases spanning the gap. This CDR3 contains 15 residues. Sequences were obtained from blood. The source of this sequence is a man aged 18 to 30 in good health. The rearrangement links TRBV12-3 or TRBV12-4 to TRBJ1-2; D uncertain. DNA for the CDR3: TGTGCCAGCAGTGGGAACGCCGGCACTAACTATGGCTACACCTTC. Amino acids: CASSGNAGTNYGYTF.